Listed here is a single TCR beta chain. The sequencing template was cDNA reverse transcribed from extracted RNA. Clones were read by immunoSEQ multiplex PCR, and TCRdb kept only the in-frame ones, dropping some. Of 120,000 to 150,000 clones in the sample, roughly four fifths were seen once. The sample is drawn from a study of CD8+ T cells in alopecia areata. About the study: Tofacitinib lasted 6 to 18 months, then 6 months off drug.

Treatment: oral pan-JAK inhibitor, 5-10 mg twice daily. PBMCs provided sorted CD4+ and CD8+ T cells. Sample: CD8+ T cells sorted from blood, taken at week 4, from a patient treated with tofacitinib. This clonotype was sampled from a human donor with alopecia areata.

CDR3 sequence (DNA): TGTGCCAGCAGCTTTGGGCCCGTGGGCACAGATACGCAGTATTTT. The encoded protein is CASSFGPVGTDTQYF. This chain links TRBV7-9 with TRBJ2-3; D is unresolved. CDR1 and CDR2 (germline): SEHNR, FQNEAQ (reference sequence). The ends were cut back, 3 bases at V and 1 base at J, with 11 bases in the middle. The CDR3 is 15 residues long.